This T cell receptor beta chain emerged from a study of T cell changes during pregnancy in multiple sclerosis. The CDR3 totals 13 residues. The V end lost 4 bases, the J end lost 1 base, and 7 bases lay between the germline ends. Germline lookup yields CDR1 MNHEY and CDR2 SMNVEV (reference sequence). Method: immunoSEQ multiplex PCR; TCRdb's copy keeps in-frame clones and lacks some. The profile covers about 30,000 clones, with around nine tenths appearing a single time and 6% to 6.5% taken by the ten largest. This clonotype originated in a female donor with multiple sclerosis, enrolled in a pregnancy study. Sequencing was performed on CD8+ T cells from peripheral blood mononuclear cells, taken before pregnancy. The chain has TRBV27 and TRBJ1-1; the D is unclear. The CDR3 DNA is TGTGCCAGCAGTTGGCAGGAGAACACTGAAGCTTTCTTT. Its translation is CASSWQENTEAFF.